One T cell receptor (beta chain) is described in this entry. Its antigen is currently unknown. This sample is drawn from a study of cytomegalovirus exposure and HLA in healthy donors. For the study at large: Around 180 million T cells yielded 120 million or so unique TCR beta sequences, as an earlier analysis found. General study points: Prior analysis indicated that the majority of TCR beta V segments exhibited productivity approximately 90% or approximately 30% of the time. Later analysis revealed greater clonal expansion in HLA-associated TCR beta chains than in equally common others.

PCR amplification relied on 60 Vbeta primers (plus 13 Jbeta primers). Assay used: immunoSEQ multiplex PCR; TCRdb lists only in-frame clones, some missing. The listing records roughly 60,000 clones. This sequence was found in a male donor in good health and CMV-seronegative. Material: PBMCs.

The CDR3 DNA is TGTGCCAGCAGCTTAGAACCAGGGACTGGCGGCTACACCTTC. Translated, it gives CASSLEPGTGGYTF. The chain links TRBV7-2 to TRBJ1-2, with a tentative D call TRBD1 (5 bases). V shed 1 base and J shed 8 bases, with 14 bases lying between them. This CDR3 region has 14 residues. Per the germline V gene, CDR1 is SGHTA and CDR2 is FQGNSA.